A selection of T cell receptor beta chains follows, all from one sample in a study of regulatory T cells in long-lasting Graves disease. TCRdb re-called the multiplex PCR reads with MiXCR, one entry per CDR3 protein. The sample lists about 470,000 distinct CDR3 sequences, more than 20% occurring once. The sequencing used peripheral blood mononuclear cells (PBMCs), collected when the disease was refractory, from a patient treated with antithyroid drugs. The receptor source for this set is a female donor with Graves disease. CDR3s include the opening cysteine and the closing phenylalanine or tryptophan. Fields, in order: J gene, V gene, clone size, CDR3 length, D gene, CDR3 DNA, CDR3 protein. A D gene is named only where the DNA matches it firmly. Expanded clones get a size class; other rows say once, few or many, or leave the size out.

J: TRBJ1-1; V: TRBV5-1; size: -; length: 15; D: -; DNA: TGCGCCAGCAGCTTGACCGGGGCTTTAGGGACTGAAGCTTTCTTT; CDR3: CASSLTGALGTEAFF
J: TRBJ2-5; V: TRBV20-1; size: many; length: 18; D: TRBD2; DNA: TGCAGTGCTCTTCTGCGGTCTAGCGGGAGGGAGTACCAAGAGACCCAGTACTTC; CDR3: CSALLRSSGREYQETQYF
J: TRBJ1-5; V: TRBV19; size: many; length: 16; D: TRBD1; DNA: TGTGCCAGTACCCACACAGGGGGCGCAAGCAATCAGCCCCAGCATTTT; CDR3: CASTHTGGASNQPQHF
J: TRBJ1-5; V: TRBV11-2; size: -; length: 16; D: -; DNA: TGTGCCAGCAGCGGCCGAGGTGAGTTTAGCAATCAGCCCCAGCATTTT; CDR3: CASSGRGEFSNQPQHF
J: TRBJ2-1; V: TRBV27; size: -; length: 15; D: -; DNA: TGTGCCAGCAGTTTAGGGGACTCGAGATACAATGAGCAGTTCTTC; CDR3: CASSLGDSRYNEQFF
J: TRBJ1-3; V: TRBV6-1; size: few; length: 17; D: -; DNA: TGTGCCAGCAGGGGACAAAGACAGGTACCATCTGGAAACACCATATATTTT; CDR3: CASRGQRQVPSGNTIYF
J: TRBJ2-7; V: TRBV18; size: few; length: 13; D: -; DNA: TGTGCCAGCTCACATCTCCCCTCCTACGAGCAGTACTTC; CDR3: CASSHLPSYEQYF
J: TRBJ2-4; V: TRBV20-1; size: -; length: 13; D: -; DNA: TGCAGTGCTCCCATTTTTAGTCTAAACATTCAGTACTTC; CDR3: CSAPIFSLNIQYF
J: TRBJ1-5; V: TRBV6-5; size: many; length: 15; D: -; DNA: TGTGCCAGCAGTTACTCGGGGGCCCCCAATCAGCCCCAGCATTTT; CDR3: CASSYSGAPNQPQHF
J: TRBJ2-7; V: TRBV27; size: many; length: 15; D: TRBD2; DNA: TGTGCCAGCAGTTTATTCCCTAGCGGGAGCTACGAGCAGTACTTC; CDR3: CASSLFPSGSYEQYF
J: TRBJ2-4; V: TRBV27; size: -; length: 12; D: -; DNA: TGTGCCAGTAGTAAGGGCAAAAACATTCAGTACTTC; CDR3: CASSKGKNIQYF
J: TRBJ2-3; V: TRBV24-1; size: -; length: 16; D: -; DNA: TGTGCCACCAGTGATCCTGGGACGCCAGACACAGATACGCAGTATTTT; CDR3: CATSDPGTPDTDTQYF
J: TRBJ2-1; V: TRBV7-9; size: -; length: 16; D: -; DNA: TGTGCCAGCAGCTTAGTTGGACAAAGGACCTACAATGAGCAGTTCTTC; CDR3: CASSLVGQRTYNEQFF
J: TRBJ1-2; V: TRBV29-1; size: many; length: 13; D: TRBD1; DNA: TGCAGCGTCGAATTGGGGGACAGCTATGGCTACACCTTC; CDR3: CSVELGDSYGYTF
J: TRBJ2-7; V: TRBV7-9; size: -; length: 16; D: TRBD1; DNA: TGTGCCAGCAGCTTAGGATTCTTGGGACAGGGGGACGAGCAGTACTTC; CDR3: CASSLGFLGQGDEQYF
J: TRBJ2-5; V: TRBV7-3; size: -; length: 14; D: -; DNA: TGTGCCAGCAGCTCAACAGGGACCCAAGAGACCCAGTGCTTC; CDR3: CASSSTGTQETQCF
J: TRBJ2-7; V: TRBV9; size: many; length: 13; D: -; DNA: TGTGCCAGCAGCCCCACAGGTTTTAACGAGCAGTACTTC; CDR3: CASSPTGFNEQYF
J: TRBJ1-1; V: TRBV6-1; size: few; length: 16; D: -; DNA: TGTGCCAGCAGAACCCAGGGGTACGGGACGAACACTGAAGCTTTCTTT; CDR3: CASRTQGYGTNTEAFF
J: TRBJ2-7; V: TRBV6-2/TRBV6-3; size: -; length: 11; D: -; DNA: TGTGCCAGCAGTCTGGGACATCAGCAGTACTTC; CDR3: CASSLGHQQYF
J: TRBJ1-2; V: TRBV7-2; size: many; length: 13; D: -; DNA: TGTGCCAGCAGCCCCCGACCGAGCTATGGCTACACCTTC; CDR3: CASSPRPSYGYTF
J: TRBJ1-1; V: TRBV14; size: few; length: 15; D: TRBD1; DNA: TGTGCCAGCAGCCGCTGGACAGGGGCGAACACTGAAGCTTTCTTT; CDR3: CASSRWTGANTEAFF
J: TRBJ2-3; V: TRBV28; size: few; length: 14; D: -; DNA: TGTGCCAGCAGTTCACCACCCCCGGGGGATACGCAGTATTTT; CDR3: CASSSPPPGDTQYF
J: TRBJ2-3; V: TRBV15; size: -; length: 14; D: -; DNA: TGTGCCACCAGCAGAGGCCTCCTTCTTGATACGCAGTATTTT; CDR3: CATSRGLLLDTQYF
J: TRBJ2-7; V: TRBV6-5; size: -; length: 17; D: -; DNA: TGTGCCAGCAGTTTTCCCGAAGGGACTCGTCCCTTCCAGGAGCAGTACTTC; CDR3: CASSFPEGTRPFQEQYF
J: TRBJ1-4; V: TRBV7-9; size: -; length: 16; D: -; DNA: TGTGCCAGCAGCCGTTTGGCCCTGACAACTAATGAAAAACTGTTTTTT; CDR3: CASSRLALTTNEKLFF
J: TRBJ1-1; V: TRBV11-1; size: many; length: 15; D: TRBD1; DNA: TGTGCCAGCAGCTTTATGACAGGGGTGAACACTGAAGCTTTCTTT; CDR3: CASSFMTGVNTEAFF
J: TRBJ1-2; V: TRBV11-2; size: many; length: 16; D: -; DNA: TGTGCCAGCAGCACCCTCACAGGGAAGGTTGACTATGGCTACACCTTC; CDR3: CASSTLTGKVDYGYTF
J: TRBJ2-7; V: TRBV29-1; size: many; length: 13; D: -; DNA: TGCAGCGTTGTACCTTTGGGTTCCTACGAGCAGTACTTC; CDR3: CSVVPLGSYEQYF
J: TRBJ2-7; V: TRBV6-2/TRBV6-3; size: few; length: 14; D: -; DNA: TGTGCCAGCATGGCAGGGTGGAGTTCCTACGAGCAGTACTTC; CDR3: CASMAGWSSYEQYF
J: TRBJ2-5; V: TRBV20-1; size: many; length: 15; D: TRBD2; DNA: TGCAGTGCAAGAGCGGGAGGGTTGGGATTAGAGACCCAGTACTTC; CDR3: CSARAGGLGLETQYF
J: TRBJ2-2; V: TRBV19; size: few; length: 15; D: TRBD1; DNA: TGTGCCAGTAGTATCCGGGACAGTAACACCGGGGAGCTGTTTTTT; CDR3: CASSIRDSNTGELFF
J: TRBJ2-5; V: TRBV7-2; size: many; length: 12; D: -; DNA: TGTGCCAGCAGCGAATACCAAGAGACCCAGTACTTC; CDR3: CASSEYQETQYF
J: TRBJ2-7; V: TRBV12-3/TRBV12-4; size: many; length: 15; D: TRBD2; DNA: TGTGCCAGCAGTTTTGTAGCGGGAGCTACCTACGAGCAGTACTTC; CDR3: CASSFVAGATYEQYF
J: TRBJ2-2; V: TRBV6-5; size: many; length: 14; D: -; DNA: TGTGCCAGCAGTTACGGGCCCAACACCGGGGAGCTGTTTTTT; CDR3: CASSYGPNTGELFF
J: TRBJ2-5; V: TRBV27; size: many; length: 16; D: TRBD2; DNA: TGTGCCAGCAAGACTGGAGCGGGAGCTGTCCAAGAGACCCAGTACTTC; CDR3: CASKTGAGAVQETQYF
J: TRBJ1-2; V: TRBV19; size: many; length: 18; D: -; DNA: TGTGCCAGTAGTAGGGGACGGCGTGGATCGGATCGAATTTATGGCTACACCTTC; CDR3: CASSRGRRGSDRIYGYTF
J: TRBJ1-6; V: TRBV6-1; size: few; length: 15; D: -; DNA: TGTGCCAGCAAAGGGTACAGGGCGGCTAATTCACCCCTCCACTTT; CDR3: CASKGYRAANSPLHF
J: TRBJ2-2; V: TRBV19; size: -; length: 15; D: TRBD2; DNA: TGTGCCAGTAGTATTACGAGCGGGAGCGTCGGGGAGCTGTTTTTT; CDR3: CASSITSGSVGELFF
J: TRBJ2-2; V: TRBV7-9; size: many; length: 16; D: TRBD1; DNA: TGTGCCAGCAGCTTAGGGACAGGGGGCAGGACCGGGGAGCTGTTTTTT; CDR3: CASSLGTGGRTGELFF